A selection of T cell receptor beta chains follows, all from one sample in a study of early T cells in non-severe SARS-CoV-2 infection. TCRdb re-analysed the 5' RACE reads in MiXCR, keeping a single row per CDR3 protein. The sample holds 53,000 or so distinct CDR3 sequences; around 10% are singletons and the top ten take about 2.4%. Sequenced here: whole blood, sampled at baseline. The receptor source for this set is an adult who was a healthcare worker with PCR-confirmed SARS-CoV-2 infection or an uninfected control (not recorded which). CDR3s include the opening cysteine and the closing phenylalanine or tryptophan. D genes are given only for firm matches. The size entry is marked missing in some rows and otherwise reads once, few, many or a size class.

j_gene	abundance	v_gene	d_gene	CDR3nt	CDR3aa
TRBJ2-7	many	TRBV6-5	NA	TGTGCCAGCACCGAGGACTCGACGAGCTCCTACGAGCAGTACTTC	CASTEDSTSSYEQYF
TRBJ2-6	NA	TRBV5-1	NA	TGCGCCAGCAGCACTGGACTGGGCCGATTGGATGGGGCCAACGTCCTGACTTTC	CASSTGLGRLDGANVLTF
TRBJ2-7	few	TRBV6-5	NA	TGTGCCAGCTCGCCCCAGGGGGGGCCCTACGAGCAGTACTTC	CASSPQGGPYEQYF
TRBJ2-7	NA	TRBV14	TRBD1	TGTGCCAGCAGCAAGGAGAGGACAGGGGTATACGAGCAGTACTTC	CASSKERTGVYEQYF
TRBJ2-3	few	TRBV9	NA	TGTGCCAGCAGCCCCTGGGACTTAACAGATACGCAGTATTTT	CASSPWDLTDTQYF
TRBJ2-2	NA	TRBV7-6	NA	TGTGCCAGCAGCTTAAGCGTCACCGGGGAGCTGTTTTTT	CASSLSVTGELFF
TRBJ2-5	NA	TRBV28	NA	TGTGCCAGCAGTCAGGGGGGAAAAGAGACCCAGTACTTC	CASSQGGKETQYF
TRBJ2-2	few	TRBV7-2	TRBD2	TGTGCCAGCAGCTTTGGGACTAGCAGGTCCACCGGGGAGCTGTTTTTT	CASSFGTSRSTGELFF
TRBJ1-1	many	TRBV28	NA	TGTGCCAGCAGTTTACCCCAACGGACTGAAGCTTTCTTT	CASSLPQRTEAFF
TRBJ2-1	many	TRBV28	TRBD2	TGTGCCAGCACCCCAGGGACTAGTACGGGCGATGAGCAGTTCTTC	CASTPGTSTGDEQFF
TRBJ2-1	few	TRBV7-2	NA	TGTGCCAGCAGAACGGCTTACAATGAGCAGTTCTTC	CASRTAYNEQFF
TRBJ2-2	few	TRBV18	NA	TGTGCCAGCTCACTAAGCGGCGTCACCGGGGAGCTGTTTTTT	CASSLSGVTGELFF
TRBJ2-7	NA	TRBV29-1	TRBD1	TGCAGTGCGGGACAGGGTGGGTCCTACGAGCAGTACTTC	CSAGQGGSYEQYF
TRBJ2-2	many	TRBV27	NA	TGTGCCAGCAGAGAATACAGGTCCGGCACCGGGGAGCTGTTTTTT	CASREYRSGTGELFF
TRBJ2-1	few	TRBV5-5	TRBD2	TGTGCCAGCCAAATGGGACTAGCGGAGTACAATGAGCAGTTCTTC	CASQMGLAEYNEQFF
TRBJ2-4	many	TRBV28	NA	TGTGCCAGCAGTTTAAGCAGTGGAAACATTCAGTACTTC	CASSLSSGNIQYF
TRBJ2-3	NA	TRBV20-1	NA	TGCAGTGCGGGCGGGACTAGCACAGATACGCAGTATTTT	CSAGGTSTDTQYF
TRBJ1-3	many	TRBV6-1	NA	TGTGCCAGCAGTGAGTGGCCGGGAAACACCATATATTTT	CASSEWPGNTIYF
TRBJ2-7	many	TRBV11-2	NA	TGTGCCAGCAGTTCTCAGGGTTACGAGCAGTACTTC	CASSSQGYEQYF
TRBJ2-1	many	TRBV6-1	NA	TGTGCCAGCAGTGACGGGACAACCCCCTACAATGAGCAGTTCTTC	CASSDGTTPYNEQFF